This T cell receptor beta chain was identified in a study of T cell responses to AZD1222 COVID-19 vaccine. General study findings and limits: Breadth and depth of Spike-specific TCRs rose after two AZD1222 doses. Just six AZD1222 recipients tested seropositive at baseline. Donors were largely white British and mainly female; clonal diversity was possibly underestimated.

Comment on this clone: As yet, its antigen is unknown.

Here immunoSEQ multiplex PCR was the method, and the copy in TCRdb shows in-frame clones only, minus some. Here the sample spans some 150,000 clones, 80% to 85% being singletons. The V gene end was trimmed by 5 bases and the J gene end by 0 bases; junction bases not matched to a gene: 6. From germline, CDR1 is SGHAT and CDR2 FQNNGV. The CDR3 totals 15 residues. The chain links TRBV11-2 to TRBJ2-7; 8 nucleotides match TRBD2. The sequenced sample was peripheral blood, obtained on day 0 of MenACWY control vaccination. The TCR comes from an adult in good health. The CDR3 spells CASSGGGLVSYEQYF. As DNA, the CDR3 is TGTGCCAGCAGCGGCGGGGGGCTGGTCTCCTACGAGCAGTACTTC.